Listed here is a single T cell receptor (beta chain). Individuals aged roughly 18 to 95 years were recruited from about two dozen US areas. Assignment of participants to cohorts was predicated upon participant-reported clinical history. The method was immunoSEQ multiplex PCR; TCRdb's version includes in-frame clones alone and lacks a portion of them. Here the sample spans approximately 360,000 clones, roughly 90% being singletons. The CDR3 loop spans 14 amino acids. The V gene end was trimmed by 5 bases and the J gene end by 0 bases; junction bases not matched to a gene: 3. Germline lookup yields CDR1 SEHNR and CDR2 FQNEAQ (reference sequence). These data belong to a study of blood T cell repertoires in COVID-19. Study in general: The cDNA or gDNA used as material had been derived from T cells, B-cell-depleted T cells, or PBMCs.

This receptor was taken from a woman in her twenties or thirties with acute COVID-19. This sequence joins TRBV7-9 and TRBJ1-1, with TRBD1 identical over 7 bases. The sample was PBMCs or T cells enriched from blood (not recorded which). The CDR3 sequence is CASSDRALNTEAFF. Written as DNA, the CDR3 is TGTGCCAGCAGCGACAGGGCTTTGAACACTGAAGCTTTCTTT.